This T cell receptor beta chain was captured in a study of T cell changes during pregnancy in multiple sclerosis. V lost 3 bases and J lost 5; bases outside the gene matches: 1. Germline V gene sequence: CDR1 SGHTA, CDR2 FQGTGA. The CDR3 is 15 residues long. Repertoires were generated with immunoSEQ multiplex PCR, while TCRdb's copy carries only in-frame clones and drops some. This table holds some 77,000 clones, 85% to 95% found once. The receptor was isolated from a female donor in good health, enrolled as a control in a pregnancy study. Material: peripheral blood, obtained after pregnancy. V and J are TRBV7-3 and TRBJ2-1; 13 bases align to TRBD2. The CDR3 loop reads CASSLGLAGNNEQFF. DNA for the CDR3: TGTGCCAGCAGCTTGGGACTAGCGGGGAACAATGAGCAGTTCTTC.